These 20 T cell receptor beta chains came from one sample sequenced in a study of response to subunit inactivated influenza vaccine. TCRdb analysed the RT-PCR reads with MiXCR anew, one entry per CDR3 protein. The sample shows about 700,000 distinct CDR3 sequences, 11% to 15% of them seen only once. The sample here was PBMCs from blood, taken roughly 15 days before vaccination. All receptors come from a man between 50 and 59 years old who received an inactivated influenza vaccine.

The genes are TRBV10-3 and TRBJ2-5; 7 bases match TRBD1. CDR1 is ENHRY and CDR2 is SYGVKD in the germline V gene. V was pared by 6 bases and J by 2 bases, with 15 bases of the junction left unmatched. This CDR3 region has 17 residues. The CDR3 coding sequence is TGTGCCATCAGCGAGGACAGGACCATAGGTAGGCAAGAGACCCAGTACTTC. It encodes CAISEDRTIGRQETQYF.

This clonotype was seen many times. This chain uses TRBV4-2 with TRBJ2-1; TRBD2 agrees at 8 bases. The length of the CDR3 is 16 residues. Germline V gene sequence: CDR1 LGHNA, CDR2 YNFKEQ. J lost 1 base, V lost 2 bases, and 4 bases had no gene match. In DNA, the CDR3 is TGTGCCAGCAGCCAACGGGGGGGCCTGTCCTACAATGAGCAGTTCTTC. Its protein product is CASSQRGGLSYNEQFF.

The V call is TRBV6-2 or TRBV6-3, the J call TRBJ2-1, with TRBD1 as a possible D gene (6 bases). The V gene lost 2 bases and the J gene lost 12 bases, with 11 bases spanning the gap. Germline V CDR1 and CDR2: MNHEY, SVGEGT. The CDR3 is 12 residues long. CDR3 amino acids: CASSYPQGAQFF. The CDR3 nucleotides are TGTGCCAGCAGTTACCCACAGGGTGCGCAGTTCTTC.

This clonotype was seen more than once but under ten times. This chain joins TRBV20-1 and TRBJ2-3, with 7 positions matching TRBD1. The junction had 0 bases not matched to a gene; V was cut back by 5 bases and J by 1 base. CDR1 is DFQATT and CDR2 is SNEGSKA in the germline V gene (reference sequence). The CDR3 is 12 residues long. This chain's CDR3 is CSAGTGTDTQYF. CDR3 in DNA: TGCAGTGCTGGGACAGGCACAGATACGCAGTATTTT.

This clonotype was seen at least ten times. This chain links TRBV12-3 or TRBV12-4 with TRBJ2-7; TRBD1 is a possible D gene (6 bases). Trimming removed 5 bases at V and 0 bases at J, with 17 bases between. The CDR3 loop spans 16 amino acids. CDR3 sequence (DNA): TGTGCCAGCAGTCCCCGGACAGCTCTCCACTCCTACGAGCAGTACTTC. It encodes CASSPRTALHSYEQYF.

The V and J genes are TRBV5-5 and TRBJ2-6; the D is unclear. Trimming removed 6 bases at V and 0 bases at J, with 4 bases between. CDR3 size: 13 residues. CDR1 and CDR2 (germline): SGHKS, YYEKEE (reference sequence). The DNA for the CDR3 is TGTGCCAGCATGATCTCTGGGGCCAACGTCCTGACTTTC. This encodes CASMISGANVLTF.

This clonotype was detected ten times or more. The chain couples TRBV14 to TRBJ2-1; D not resolved. The germline CDR1 and CDR2 sequences are SGHDN and FVKESK. The CDR3 spans 17 residues. Trimming left V 0 bases short and J 0 bases short, with 12 bases between. The CDR3 protein is CASSQDMRIPSYNEQFF. The CDR3 DNA reads TGTGCCAGCAGCCAAGACATGAGGATCCCCTCCTACAATGAGCAGTTCTTC.

This clonotype was observed a few times. V is TRBV12-3 or TRBV12-4 and J is TRBJ2-1, with 8 bases lining up with TRBD1. V was clipped by 6 bases and J by 4 bases; unmatched bases: 8. This CDR3 has 15 residues. The chain's CDR3 is CASRSDRAQYNEQFF. The CDR3 DNA is TGTGCCAGCAGGTCGGACAGGGCCCAATACAATGAGCAGTTCTTC.

This clonotype turned up a few times. The chain is built from TRBV2 and TRBJ1-5; no reliable D call. The V end lost 6 bases, the J end lost 0 bases, and 12 bases lay between the germline ends. This CDR3 region has 15 residues. Per the germline V gene, CDR1 is SNHLY and CDR2 is FYNNEI. Here the CDR3 DNA reads TGTGCCAGCAGCAAAGACGGAAATAGCAATCAGCCCCAGCATTTT. Encoded protein: CASSKDGNSNQPQHF. Full variable domain (rest looked up from reference TRBV2 and TRBJ1-5): EPEVTQTPSHQVTQMGQEVILRCVPISNHLYFYWYRQILGQKVEFLVSFYNNEISEKSEIFDDQFSVERPDGSNFTLKIRSTKLEDSAMYFCASSKDGNSNQPQHFGDGTRLSIL.

The rearrangement links TRBV11-2 to TRBJ2-3, with D maybe TRBD2 (5 bases). V dropped 4 bases and J dropped 1 base, with 21 bases sitting between them. Per the germline V gene, CDR1 is SGHAT and CDR2 is FQNNGV. The length of the CDR3 is 18 residues. The CDR3 DNA follows: TGTGCCAGCAGCTCCGCTTATTGGGAGCGGATACGCACAGATACGCAGTATTTT. Its translation: CASSSAYWERIRTDTQYF.

The table lists this clonotype with a few counts. The rearrangement uses TRBV7-9 and TRBJ1-3, with 10 bases matching TRBD1. CDR1 and CDR2 from the germline V gene are SEHNR and FQNEAQ (reference sequence). The CDR3 consists of 20 residues. The trim removed 2 bases at V and 1 base at J, leaving 14 bases unmatched. The CDR3 nucleotides read TGTGCCAGCAGCTTAAGCGGGACGGGACAGGGGATAAGATCTGGAAACACCATATATTTT. This encodes CASSLSGTGQGIRSGNTIYF.

This clonotype was observed a handful of times. J is TRBJ2-6 and V is TRBV9; 7 bases align to TRBD2. Trimming took 4 bases from V and 2 from J; bases not matched to a gene: 3. The CDR3 sequence is 15 residues long. The germline V gene has CDR1 SGDLS and CDR2 YYNGEE. The CDR3 is CASSPGGTGANVLTF. The CDR3 bases are TGTGCCAGCAGCCCCGGGGGGACTGGGGCCAACGTCCTGACTTTC.

The chain has TRBV29-1 and TRBJ2-1; possible D gene TRBD2, 7 bases. The germline V and J ends were trimmed by 3 bases and 1 base, with 19 bases remaining between them. Germline CDR1 reads SQVTM; CDR2 reads ANQGSEA. The CDR3 is made up of 17 amino acids. The CDR3 sequence is CSVEGGATLTSYNEQFF. The DNA for the CDR3 is TGCAGCGTTGAGGGGGGGGCAACTCTCACATCCTACAATGAGCAGTTCTTC.

As regards this clonotype: Without the conserved terminal phenylalanine or tryptophan, this CDR3 likely stems from a read error. The rearrangement uses TRBV28 and TRBJ2-7, with 8 bases matching TRBD1. CDR1 MDHEN and CDR2 SYDVKM come from the germline V gene. The CDR3 sequence is 17 residues long. Trimming at V came to 3 bases and at J to 0 bases, leaving 10 bases not matched to a gene. For the CDR3, the DNA is TGTGCCAGCAGTTTTCTGGGCAGGGGGCGGGTCTCCTACGAGCAGTACTTA. Its protein product is CASSFLGRGRVSYEQYL.

The chain has TRBV10-3 and TRBJ2-2, with TRBD2 identical over 9 bases. Losses at the gene ends were 3 bases for V and 2 bases for J; bases not matched to a gene: 4. CDR3 length equals 16 residues. Germline CDR1 is ENHRY and CDR2 is SYGVKD. The CDR3 DNA reads TGTGCCATCAGTGACTCTAGCGGGATTAACACCGGGGAGCTGTTTTTT. Amino acids: CAISDSSGINTGELFF.

This clonotype was seen more than once but under ten times. This chain uses TRBV7-2 with TRBJ2-5; D is possibly TRBD1 (6 bases). This CDR3 spans 14 amino acids. Germline V gene sequence: CDR1 SGHTA, CDR2 FQGNSA. Trimming cost V 5 bases and J 2 bases, with 12 bases left between them. CDR3: CASSRNQGQETQYF. The CDR3 DNA reads TGTGCCAGCAGCCGAAACCAGGGGCAAGAGACCCAGTACTTC.

The rearrangement links TRBV6-2 or TRBV6-3 to TRBJ1-2; 8 bases agree with TRBD1. CDR1 is MNHEY, CDR2 SVGEGT, per germline. The V segment lost 4 bases and the J segment 1 base; nucleotides outside the gene matches: 8. The CDR3 totals 16 residues. The DNA for the CDR3 is TGTGCCAGCAGTTTCTCCCTCAGGGGGCGTAACTATGGCTACACCTTC. Translated, it gives CASSFSLRGRNYGYTF.

This clonotype was counted at least ten times. The chain couples TRBV5-1 to TRBJ2-7, with D uncertain. Trimming took off 1 base at V and 1 base at J, with 12 bases between the two ends. The CDR3 is 15 residues long. The germline V gene has CDR1 SGHRS and CDR2 YFSETQ. For the CDR3, the DNA is TGCGCCAGCAGCTTGAGGCCCGACCGATCCTACGAGCAGTACTTC. Amino acids: CASSLRPDRSYEQYF.

This clonotype was counted between two and nine times. The chain joins TRBV2 to TRBJ2-1; D is ambiguous. This CDR3 is 11 amino acids long. V gave up 7 bases and J gave up 5 bases, with 6 bases separating them. CDR1 and CDR2 from the germline V gene are SNHLY and FYNNEI. CDR3 in DNA: TGTGCCAGCACGACGGACAATGAGCAGTTCTTC. The encoded protein is CASTTDNEQFF.

This clonotype was recorded a few times. V gene TRBV28 combines with J gene TRBJ2-7; D is unresolved. Trimming removed 8 bases at V and 6 bases at J, with 14 bases between. The germline CDR1 and CDR2 sequences are MDHEN and SYDVKM. This CDR3 contains 12 residues. CDR3 sequence (DNA): TGTGCCAGCTCCCACAATTTAGGCGAGCAGTACTTC. Amino acids: CASSHNLGEQYF.